This T cell receptor beta chain came from a study of blood T cell dynamics during melanoma immunotherapy. The time point was: week 3, after first cycle of checkpoint inhibitor. This clone was recorded once. CDR3 size: 14 residues. Sequencing was performed with immunoSEQ multiplex PCR; in TCRdb, only in-frame clones are kept and a portion is missing. Of approximately 7,000 clones in the sample, around 83% were seen once. The chain joins TRBV21-1 to TRBJ1-2; the table's D gene call, TRBD1, was not cross checked with the DNA. TRBV21-1 is assigned pseudogene status. The TCR was taken from a human donor with melanoma. Some clones in this sample may be carry-over from other donors' samples. Sequences were derived from blood, sampled from a patient treated with checkpoint blockade. The CDR3 DNA reads as TGTGCCAGCAGGCGCTACAGAAAGACCTATGGCTACACCTTC. Translating it yields CASRRYRKTYGYTF.